This TCR beta chain was sequenced for a study of T-cell memory formation after mild COVID-19. Study background: TCR clusters were mostly donor specific.

V shed 0 bases and J 0 bases; nucleotides not matched to a gene: 6. The CDR3 extends over 19 amino acids. Germline V gives CDR1 LGHNA, CDR2 YNFKEQ. One entry per CDR3 protein results from TCRdb running MiXCR on the 5' RACE reads. The sample has around 450,000 distinct CDR3 sequences; 24% are singletons. This clonotype was obtained from an adult woman who had mild COVID-19 (a few samples of this study predate the infection). Cell type and time point are not known. What was sequenced was PBMCs or a T cell subset sorted from them (not recorded which). V is TRBV4-2 and J is TRBJ2-6, with TRBD1 matching 9 bases. CDR3 sequence (DNA): TGTGCCAGCAGCCAAGAATGGGGACAGGGACTCTCTGGGGCCAACGTCCTGACTTTC. It encodes CASSQEWGQGLSGANVLTF.